The clone carrying this TCR beta chain was picked up a small number of times. Deletions cut 0 bases from V and 5 bases from J, with 11 bases between. From germline, CDR1 is ENHRY and CDR2 SYGVKD. The CDR3 runs 15 residues. Preparation of the TCRbeta library involved a method that used unique molecular identifiers. TCRdb used MiXCR to reprocess the PCR reads, holding one entry per CDR3 protein. The sample records approximately 350,000 distinct CDR3 sequences, 10% to 15% being singletons. These data belong to a study of T-cell reconstitution after alpha-beta-depleted transplantation in children. The material sequenced was PBMCs, taken from the stem cell graft. The chain links TRBV10-3 to TRBJ2-1; TRBD2 might be the D (5 bases). The clonotype originates from a human donor who donated a stem cell graft to a child with Fanconi anemia. The CDR3 protein is CAISESGGRDNEQFF. The CDR3 region has the DNA TGTGCCATCAGTGAGTCAGGCGGGCGAGACAATGAGCAGTTCTTC.